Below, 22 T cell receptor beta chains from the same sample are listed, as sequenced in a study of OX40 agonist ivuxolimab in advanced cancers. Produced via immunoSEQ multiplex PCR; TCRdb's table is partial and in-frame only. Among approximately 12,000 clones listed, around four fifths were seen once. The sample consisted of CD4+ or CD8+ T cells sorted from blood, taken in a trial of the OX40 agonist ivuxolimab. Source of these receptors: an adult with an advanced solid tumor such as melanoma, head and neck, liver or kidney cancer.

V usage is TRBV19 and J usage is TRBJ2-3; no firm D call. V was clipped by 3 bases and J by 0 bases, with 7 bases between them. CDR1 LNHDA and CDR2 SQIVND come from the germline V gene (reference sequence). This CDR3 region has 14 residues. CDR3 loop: CASSIFSSTDTQYF. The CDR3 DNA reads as TGTGCCAGTAGTATTTTTAGTAGCACAGATACGCAGTATTTT.

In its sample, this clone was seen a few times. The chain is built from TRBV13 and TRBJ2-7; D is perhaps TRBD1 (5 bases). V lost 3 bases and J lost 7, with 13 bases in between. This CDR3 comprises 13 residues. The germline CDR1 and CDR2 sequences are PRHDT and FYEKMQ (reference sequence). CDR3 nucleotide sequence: TGTGCCAGCAGCTTCGACATTCAGGGTGAGCAGTACTTC. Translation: CASSFDIQGEQYF.

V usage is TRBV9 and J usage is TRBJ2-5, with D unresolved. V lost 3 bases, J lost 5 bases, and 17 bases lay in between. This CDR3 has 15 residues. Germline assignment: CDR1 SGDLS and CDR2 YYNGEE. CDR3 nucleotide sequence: TGTGCCAGCAGCGCACCGATAGACCGGGTGGAGACCCAGTACTTC. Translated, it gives CASSAPIDRVETQYF.

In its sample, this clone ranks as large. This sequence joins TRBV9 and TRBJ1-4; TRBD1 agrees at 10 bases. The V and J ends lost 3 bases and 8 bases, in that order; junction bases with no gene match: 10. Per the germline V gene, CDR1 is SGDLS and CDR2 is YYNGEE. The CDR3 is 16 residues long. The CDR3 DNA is TGTGCCAGCAGCGCCCCTTCGACAGGGGGCAGGGAAAAACTGTTTTTT. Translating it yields CASSAPSTGGREKLFF.

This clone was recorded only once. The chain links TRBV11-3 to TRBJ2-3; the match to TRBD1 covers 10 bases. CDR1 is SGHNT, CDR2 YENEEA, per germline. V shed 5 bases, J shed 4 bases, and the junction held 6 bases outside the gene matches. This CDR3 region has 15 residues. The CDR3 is CASSLGQGTADTQYF. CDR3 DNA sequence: TGTGCCAGCAGCCTGGGACAGGGGACGGCAGATACGCAGTATTTT.

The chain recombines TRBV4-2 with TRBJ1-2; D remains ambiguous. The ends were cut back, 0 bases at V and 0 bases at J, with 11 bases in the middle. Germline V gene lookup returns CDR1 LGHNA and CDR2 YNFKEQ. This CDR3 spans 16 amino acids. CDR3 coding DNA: TGTGCCAGCAGCCAAGAACGATACTCAGCTAACTATGGCTACACCTTC. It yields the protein CASSQERYSANYGYTF.

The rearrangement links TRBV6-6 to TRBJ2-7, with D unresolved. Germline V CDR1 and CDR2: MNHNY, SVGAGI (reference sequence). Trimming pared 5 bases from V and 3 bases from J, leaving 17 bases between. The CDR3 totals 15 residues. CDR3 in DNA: TGTGCCAGCAGTCCGTCACTGAACTACCGCTACGAGCAGTACTTC. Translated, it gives CASSPSLNYRYEQYF.

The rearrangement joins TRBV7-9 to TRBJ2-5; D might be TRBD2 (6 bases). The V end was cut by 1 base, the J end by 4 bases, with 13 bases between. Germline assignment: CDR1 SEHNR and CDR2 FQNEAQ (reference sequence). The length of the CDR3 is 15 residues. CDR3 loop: CASSLVIGGRETQYF. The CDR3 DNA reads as TGTGCCAGCAGCTTAGTTATCGGGGGAAGAGAGACCCAGTACTTC.

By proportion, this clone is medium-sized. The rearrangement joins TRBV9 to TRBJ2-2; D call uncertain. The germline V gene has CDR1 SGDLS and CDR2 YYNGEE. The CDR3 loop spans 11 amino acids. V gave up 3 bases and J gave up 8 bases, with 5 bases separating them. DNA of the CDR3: TGTGCCAGCAGCGCCACGGGGGAGCTGTTTTTT. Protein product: CASSATGELFF. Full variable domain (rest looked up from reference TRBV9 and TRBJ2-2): DSGVTQTPKHLITATGQRVTLRCSPRSGDLSVYWYQQSLDQGLQFLIQYYNGEERAKGNILERFSAQQFPDLHSELNLSSLELGDSALYFCASSATGELFFGEGSRLTVL.

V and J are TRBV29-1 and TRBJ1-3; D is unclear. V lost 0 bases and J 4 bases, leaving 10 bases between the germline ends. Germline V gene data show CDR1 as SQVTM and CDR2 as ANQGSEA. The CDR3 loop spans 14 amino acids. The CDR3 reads CSVEEPLKGNTIYF. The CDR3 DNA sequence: TGCAGCGTTGAAGAGCCCCTTAAAGGAAACACCATATATTTT.

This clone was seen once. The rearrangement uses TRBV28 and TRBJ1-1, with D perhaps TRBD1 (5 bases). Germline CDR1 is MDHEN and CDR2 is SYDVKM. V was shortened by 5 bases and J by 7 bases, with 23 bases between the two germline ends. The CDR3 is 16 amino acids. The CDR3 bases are TGTGCCAGCAGTCCAGGGTTCTGGGGAAAGGCTGGTGAAGCTTTCTTT. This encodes CASSPGFWGKAGEAFF.

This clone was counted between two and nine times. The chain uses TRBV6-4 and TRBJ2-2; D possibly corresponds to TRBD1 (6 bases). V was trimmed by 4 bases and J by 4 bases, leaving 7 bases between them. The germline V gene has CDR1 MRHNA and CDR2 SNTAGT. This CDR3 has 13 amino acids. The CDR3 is CASSADSTGELFF. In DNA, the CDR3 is TGTGCCAGCAGTGCGGACAGCACCGGGGAGCTGTTTTTT.

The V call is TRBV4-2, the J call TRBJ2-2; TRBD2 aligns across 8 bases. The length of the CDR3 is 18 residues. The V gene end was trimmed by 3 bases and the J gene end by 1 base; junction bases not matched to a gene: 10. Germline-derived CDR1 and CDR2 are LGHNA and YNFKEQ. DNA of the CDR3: TGTGCCAGCAGCCATTGGATTGCCGGGACTAGGAACACCGGGGAGCTGTTTTTT. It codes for CASSHWIAGTRNTGELFF.

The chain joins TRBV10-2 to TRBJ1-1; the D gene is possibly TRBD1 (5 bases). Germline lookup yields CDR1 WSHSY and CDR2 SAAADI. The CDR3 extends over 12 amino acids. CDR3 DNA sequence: TGCACCAAATGGGGGGGGAACACTGAAGCTTTCTTT. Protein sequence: CTKWGGNTEAFF.

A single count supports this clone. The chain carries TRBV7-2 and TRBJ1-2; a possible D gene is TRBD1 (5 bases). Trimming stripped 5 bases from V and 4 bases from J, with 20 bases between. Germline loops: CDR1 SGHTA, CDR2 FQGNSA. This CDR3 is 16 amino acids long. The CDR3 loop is CASSRGASLEIYGYTF. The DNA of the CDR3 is TGTGCCAGCAGCCGTGGGGCCAGCCTCGAAATCTATGGCTACACCTTC.

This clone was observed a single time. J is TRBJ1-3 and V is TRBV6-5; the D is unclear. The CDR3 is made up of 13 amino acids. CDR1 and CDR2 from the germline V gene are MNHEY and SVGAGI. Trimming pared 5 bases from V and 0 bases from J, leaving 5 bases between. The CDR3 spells CASSKNSGNTIYF. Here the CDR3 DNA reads TGTGCCAGCAGTAAAAACTCTGGAAACACCATATATTTT.

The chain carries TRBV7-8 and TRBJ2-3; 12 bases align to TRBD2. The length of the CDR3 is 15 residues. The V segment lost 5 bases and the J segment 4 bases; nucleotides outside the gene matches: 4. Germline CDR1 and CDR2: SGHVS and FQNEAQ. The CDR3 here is CASSPLAGGSDTQYF. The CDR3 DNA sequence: TGTGCCAGCAGCCCACTAGCGGGAGGATCAGATACGCAGTATTTT.

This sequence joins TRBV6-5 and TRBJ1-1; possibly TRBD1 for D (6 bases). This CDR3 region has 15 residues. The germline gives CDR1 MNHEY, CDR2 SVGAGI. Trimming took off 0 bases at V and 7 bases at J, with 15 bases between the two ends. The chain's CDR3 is CASSYSSRGLFEAFF. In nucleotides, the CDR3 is TGTGCCAGCAGTTACTCGAGCAGGGGTCTATTTGAAGCTTTCTTT.

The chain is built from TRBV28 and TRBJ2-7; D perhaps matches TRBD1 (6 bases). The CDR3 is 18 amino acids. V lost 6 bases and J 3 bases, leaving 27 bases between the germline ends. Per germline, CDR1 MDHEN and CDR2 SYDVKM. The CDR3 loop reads CASSPSERWDTYLYEQYF. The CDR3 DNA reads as TGTGCCAGCAGCCCTTCCGAACGGTGGGACACTTACCTCTACGAGCAGTACTTC.

The CDR3 reads CASSQANYNEQFF. Here the CDR3 DNA reads TGCGCCAGCAGCCAAGCGAACTACAATGAGCAGTTCTTC. V usage is TRBV4-1 and J usage is TRBJ2-1; D is undetermined. The CDR3 is 13 amino acids. CDR1 and CDR2 from the germline V gene are MGHRA and YSYEKL. V was clipped by 1 base and J by 3 bases, with 4 bases between them.

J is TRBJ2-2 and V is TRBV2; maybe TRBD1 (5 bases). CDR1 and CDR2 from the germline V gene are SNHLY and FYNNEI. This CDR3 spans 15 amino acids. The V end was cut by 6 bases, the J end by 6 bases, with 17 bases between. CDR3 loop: CASRGAIGVPGELFF. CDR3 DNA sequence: TGTGCCAGCAGAGGAGCAATAGGGGTCCCCGGGGAGCTGTTTTTT.

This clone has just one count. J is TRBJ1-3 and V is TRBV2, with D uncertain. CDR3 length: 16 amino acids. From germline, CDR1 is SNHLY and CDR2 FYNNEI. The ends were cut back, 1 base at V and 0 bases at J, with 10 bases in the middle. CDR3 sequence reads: CASSEVTLSSGNTIYF. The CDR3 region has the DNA TGTGCCAGCAGTGAAGTAACACTGAGCTCTGGAAACACCATATATTTT.